Following are 21 T cell receptor beta chains from one sample sequenced in a study of T cell changes during pregnancy in multiple sclerosis. Method: immunoSEQ multiplex PCR; TCRdb's copy keeps in-frame clones and lacks some. The sample yields 99,000 or so clones, under 95% seen once. The specimen was peripheral blood, collected after pregnancy. The receptors were sampled from a female donor with multiple sclerosis, enrolled in a pregnancy study.

The chain combines TRBV7-9 with TRBJ2-1, with TRBD2 as a possible D gene (5 bases). Per germline, CDR1 SEHNR and CDR2 FQNEAQ (reference sequence). V was cut by 5 bases and J by 4 bases, with 18 bases left in between. This CDR3 comprises 16 residues. The DNA of the CDR3 is TGTGCCAGCAGCCCCAGAACTAGGCAGTTATACAATGAGCAGTTCTTC. Translated, it gives CASSPRTRQLYNEQFF.

This chain joins TRBV6-1 and TRBJ1-2; D might be TRBD1 (5 bases). The CDR3 runs 15 residues. V shed 1 base and J shed 5 bases, with 14 bases lying between them. Germline V gives CDR1 MNHNS, CDR2 SASEGT. DNA for the CDR3: TGTGCCAGCAGTGAAGAGAGGGGAGGAGGGTATGGCTACACCTTC. It encodes CASSEERGGGYGYTF.

This rearrangement joins TRBV7-2 to TRBJ2-3, with 9 bases that match TRBD2. After removal of 2 bases from V and 0 bases from J, the junction contained 3 bases not matched to a gene. The germline CDR1 and CDR2 sequences are SGHTA and FQGNSA. The CDR3 covers 16 residues. CDR3 coding DNA: TGTGCCAGCAGCTTATCACTAGCGGGTAGCACAGATACGCAGTATTTT. Encoded protein: CASSLSLAGSTDTQYF. Supplemented by reference TRBV7-2 and TRBJ2-3, the full variable domain reads GAGVSQSPSNKVTEKGKDVELRCDPISGHTALYWYRQSLGQGLEFLIYFQGNSAPDKSGLPSDRFSAERTGGSVSTLTIQRTQQEDSAVYLCASSLSLAGSTDTQYFGPGTRLTVL.

The chain is built from TRBV15 and TRBJ2-5; TRBD1 aligns across 10 bases. The J segment lost 3 bases and the V segment lost 3 bases, leaving 4 bases of the junction unmatched. Looked up from germline, CDR1 is LNHNV and CDR2 is YYDKDF (reference sequence). The CDR3 totals 15 residues. As DNA, the CDR3 is TGTGCCACCAGCAGCTCCGGGACAGGGGAAGAGACCCAGTACTTC. Translated, it gives CATSSSGTGEETQYF.

V is TRBV7-9 and J is TRBJ2-3; D is ambiguous. The CDR3 sequence is 12 residues long. Germline V lookup: CDR1 SEHNR, CDR2 FQNEAQ (reference sequence). V lost 3 bases and J lost 6, with 7 bases in between. CDR3 region: CASSFTVDTQYF. The CDR3 DNA reads as TGTGCCAGCAGCTTTACAGTGGATACGCAGTATTTT.

The V call is TRBV6-1, the J call TRBJ2-7; D might be TRBD2 (5 bases). The germline gives CDR1 MNHNS, CDR2 SASEGT. The CDR3 contains 12 residues. V was pared by 2 bases and J by 7 bases, with 9 bases between. The CDR3 nucleotides are TGTGCCAGCAGTGAAATAGCGTGGGAGCAGTACTTC. Translating it yields CASSEIAWEQYF.

The V and J genes are TRBV5-6 and TRBJ2-1; 11 bases map to TRBD2. CDR1 and CDR2 (germline): SGHDT, YYEEEE. Trimming cost V 0 bases and J 11 bases; bases outside gene matches: 10. This CDR3 spans 16 amino acids. Here the CDR3 reads CASSLELAGVLFQQFF. DNA for the CDR3: TGTGCCAGCAGCTTGGAACTAGCGGGAGTTTTATTTCAGCAGTTCTTC.

This rearrangement joins TRBV5-3 to TRBJ2-5, with a tentative D call TRBD1 (5 bases). TRBV5-3 is annotated as an ORF whose role is uncertain. The CDR3 has 13 amino acids. The V end was cut by 10 bases, the J end by 2 bases, with 15 bases between. The CDR3 sequence: CAGAIPNQETQYF. The CDR3 region has the DNA TGTGCCGGGGCAATTCCCAATCAAGAGACCCAGTACTTC.

J is TRBJ1-4 and V is TRBV9, with D maybe TRBD1 (5 bases). Looked up from germline, CDR1 is SGDLS and CDR2 is YYNGEE. The CDR3 loop spans 14 amino acids. Trimming took 2 bases from V and 8 from J, leaving 13 bases between them. The CDR3 coding sequence is TGTGCCAGCAGCGTCGGGAGGGGTGGCGAAAAACTGTTTTTT. Amino acids: CASSVGRGGEKLFF.

The V and J genes are TRBV6-1 and TRBJ1-1; TRBD1 aligns across 7 bases. Trimming at V came to 6 bases and at J to 1 base, leaving 8 bases not matched to a gene. CDR1 MNHNS and CDR2 SASEGT come from the germline V gene. This CDR3 is built from 15 residues. The CDR3 bases are TGTGCCAGCAGCGCTCGGTCAGGGGGGAACACTGAAGCTTTCTTT. Protein: CASSARSGGNTEAFF.

V and J are TRBV9 and TRBJ2-7, with 10 bases aligning to TRBD1. CDR1 and CDR2 (germline): SGDLS, YYNGEE. The CDR3 is 13 amino acids. With V trimmed by 4 bases and J by 3 bases, 1 base remained unmatched. CDR3 sequence reads: CASSRDRGYEQYF. The CDR3 bases are TGTGCCAGCAGCCGGGACAGGGGCTACGAGCAGTACTTC. The whole variable domain, remainder taken from reference TRBV9 and TRBJ2-7, is DSGVTQTPKHLITATGQRVTLRCSPRSGDLSVYWYQQSLDQGLQFLIQYYNGEERAKGNILERFSAQQFPDLHSELNLSSLELGDSALYFCASSRDRGYEQYFGPGTRLTVT.

The chain carries TRBV25-1 and TRBJ1-1; D unclear. V lost 1 base to trimming and J lost 6 bases, with 9 bases between them. Germline lookup yields CDR1 MGHDK and CDR2 SYGVNS. The CDR3 spans 13 residues. CDR3 residues: CASSEWQNSEAFF. DNA of the CDR3: TGTGCCAGCAGTGAATGGCAGAATTCTGAAGCTTTCTTT.

The rearrangement links TRBV6-5 to TRBJ1-2, with 8 nucleotides matching TRBD1. V shed 6 bases and J 6 bases; nucleotides not matched to a gene: 9. There are 14 residues in the CDR3. CDR1 and CDR2 (germline): MNHEY, SVGAGI. This CDR3 reads CASSPTGEDDGYTF. Here the CDR3 DNA reads TGTGCCAGCAGCCCGACAGGGGAAGACGATGGCTACACCTTC.

The chain links TRBV6-5 to TRBJ1-2, with TRBD1 matching over 7 bases. CDR3 length: 14 amino acids. The trim removed 2 bases at V and 4 bases at J, leaving 4 bases unmatched. Germline V CDR1 and CDR2: MNHEY, SVGAGI. CDR3 in amino acids: CASSYRRTGYGYTF. CDR3 in DNA: TGTGCCAGCAGTTACCGTAGGACAGGCTATGGCTACACCTTC.

The chain recombines TRBV5-5 with TRBJ1-1; 7 positions agree with TRBD1. CDR3 length equals 15 residues. The J segment lost 4 bases and the V segment lost 0 bases, leaving 6 bases of the junction unmatched. The germline V gene encodes CDR1 SGHKS and CDR2 YYEKEE (reference sequence). CDR3 amino acids: CASSLEGQFSTEAFF. CDR3 coding DNA: TGTGCCAGCAGCTTGGAGGGACAGTTTAGCACTGAAGCTTTCTTT.

The CDR3 nucleotides read TGCGCCAGCAGGACAACCGGGACTAGCGGCAAAAACATTCAGTACTTC. It yields the protein CASRTTGTSGKNIQYF. V is TRBV5-1 and J is TRBJ2-4; 11 bases are a match to TRBD2. With 5 bases clipped from V and 3 bases from J, the junction kept 7 bases outside the gene matches. CDR1 is SGHRS, CDR2 YFSETQ, per germline. The CDR3 spans 16 residues.

This rearrangement joins TRBV9 to TRBJ2-7; TRBD2 aligns across 9 bases. This CDR3 is built from 15 residues. Germline V gene sequence: CDR1 SGDLS, CDR2 YYNGEE. The ends lost 3 bases at V and 2 bases at J; junction bases unmatched: 6. CDR3 nucleotides: TGTGCCAGCAGCGCCAGAGTAGCGGGGGCCTACGAGCAGTACTTC. This sequence encodes CASSARVAGAYEQYF.

The genes are TRBV15 and TRBJ1-5; 10 nucleotides line up with TRBD1. Germline trimming cut 3 bases from V and 0 bases from J; bases unmatched to any gene: 8. The germline V gene has CDR1 LNHNV and CDR2 YYDKDF (reference sequence). The length of the CDR3 is 18 residues. CDR3 DNA: TGTGCCACCAGCAGGGGGACAGGGGAAAAATATAGCAATCAGCCCCAGCATTTT. This encodes CATSRGTGEKYSNQPQHF.

This chain's CDR3 is CASSLDLGLTEAFF. DNA of the CDR3: TGTGCCAGCAGCTTAGATTTGGGGCTCACTGAAGCTTTCTTT. The rearrangement joins TRBV11-2 to TRBJ1-1; D may be TRBD1 (5 bases). This CDR3 region has 14 residues. Trimming cost V 0 bases and J 4 bases, with 9 bases left between them. Germline CDR1 SGHAT, CDR2 FQNNGV.

This chain links TRBV28 with TRBJ2-7; no clear D. Germline assignment: CDR1 MDHEN and CDR2 SYDVKM. The germline V and J ends were trimmed by 6 bases and 2 bases, with 5 bases remaining between them. The CDR3 totals 11 residues. CDR3 region: CASRTPYEQYF. Here the CDR3 DNA reads TGTGCCAGCAGGACACCCTACGAGCAGTACTTC.

V is TRBV7-2 and J is TRBJ2-3; D gene ambiguous. In germline, CDR1 is SGHTA, CDR2 FQGNSA. This CDR3 has 13 residues. V shed 4 bases and J shed 7 bases, with 12 bases lying between them. The CDR3 DNA reads as TGTGCCAGCAGCTCCCGCGGAGCTTATACGCAGTATTTT. Protein sequence: CASSSRGAYTQYF.